A selection of T cell receptor beta chains follows, all from one sample in a study of blood T cells in healthy people across ages. TCRdb re-called the 5' RACE reads with MiXCR, one entry per CDR3 protein. Counted here are nearly 800,000 distinct CDR3 sequences, 56% occurring once; the ten biggest clones make up around 25%. Sample: blood. The receptors shown here come from a man between 35 and 55 years old in good health. CDR3s include the opening cysteine and the closing phenylalanine or tryptophan. A D gene is named only where the DNA matches it firmly. The size of a clone is reported for some rows only, either as once, few or many, or as a class for expanded clones.

D | J | V | size | DNA | CDR3
TRBD2 | TRBJ2-5 | TRBV12-3/TRBV12-4 | once | TGTGCCAGCAGTTCGGGGAGCGGGACTAATAATGAGCAGTACTTC | CASSSGSGTNNEQYF
NA | TRBJ1-2 | TRBV11-2 | NA | TGTGCCAGCAGCTTGACCTCATATGGCTACACCTTC | CASSLTSYGYTF
NA | TRBJ2-6 | TRBV18 | NA | TGTGCCAGCTCACCCATGGGGACGGCGATCTCTGGGGCCAACGTCCTGACTTTC | CASSPMGTAISGANVLTF
NA | TRBJ2-3 | TRBV6-4 | NA | TGTGCCAGCAGTGCCACGGGTCCAAGCCCAGATACGCAGTATTTT | CASSATGPSPDTQYF
NA | TRBJ1-1 | TRBV7-3 | NA | TGTGCCAGCAGCTCGGGGACACCTGTTAACACTGAAGCTTTCTTT | CASSSGTPVNTEAFF
NA | TRBJ1-2 | TRBV5-1 | few | TGCGCCAGCAGCTTGGAGGACAGCAACTATGGCTACACCTTC | CASSLEDSNYGYTF
TRBD2 | TRBJ2-7 | TRBV6-5 | few | TGTGCCAGCACCCAAGCGGCTTTAGCGGGAGTCTACGAGCAGTACTTC | CASTQAALAGVYEQYF
TRBD2 | TRBJ2-3 | TRBV28 | NA | TGTGCCAGCCGGACTAGCGGGAGGACCACAGATACGCAGTATTTT | CASRTSGRTTDTQYF
NA | TRBJ2-7 | TRBV6-6 | NA | TGTGCCAGCAACCCCGCGCCTGACAGCTCCTACGTGCAGTACTTC | CASNPAPDSSYVQYF
NA | TRBJ2-7 | TRBV29-1 | NA | TGCAGCGTTTTCTCGGATACCGAGCAGTACTTC | CSVFSDTEQYF
NA | TRBJ2-3 | TRBV7-3 | NA | TGTGCCAGCAGCTACGGGGCGAGTCGGGATACGCAGTATTTT | CASSYGASRDTQYF
NA | TRBJ2-7 | TRBV18 | NA | TGTGCCAGCTCACCACGGGGAGACGAGCAGTACTTC | CASSPRGDEQYF
NA | TRBJ2-1 | TRBV27 | few | TGTGCCAGCAGTCCCCCGGGCCGACGGAATAGCTACAATGAGCAGTTCTTC | CASSPPGRRNSYNEQFF
TRBD1 | TRBJ1-2 | TRBV4-3 | NA | TGCGCCAGCAGCCAAGTCGAGACAGGGGAGGGTTTCTATGGCTACACCTTC | CASSQVETGEGFYGYTF
NA | TRBJ2-3 | TRBV5-1 | NA | TGCGCCAGCAGCTACCGAGTTGGGGAGGGCACAGATACGCAGTATTTT | CASSYRVGEGTDTQYF